A single sample is the source of the 18 T cell receptor beta chains below, sequenced in a study of regulatory T cells in long-lasting Graves disease. Investigators prepared the TCR beta libraries by applying iRepertoire HTBI primers and Arm-PCR of CDR3 regions. One entry per CDR3 protein results from TCRdb running MiXCR on the multiplex PCR reads. This repertoire shows 300,000 to 500,000 distinct CDR3 sequences, around 21% found once; its top ten account for roughly 20%. Noted time point: persistent/refractory GD, antithyroid drugs over 5 years with positive TRAb. Construction of the TCR library relied on RNA isolated from PBMCs. Material: peripheral blood mononuclear cells (PBMCs), obtained when the disease was refractory, from a patient treated with antithyroid drugs. The receptors originated from a female donor with Graves disease.

This clonotype showed up many times. This sequence joins TRBV12-3 or TRBV12-4 and TRBJ2-7; no reliable D call. CDR3 length equals 12 residues. V lost 2 bases and J lost 7, with 9 bases in between. The CDR3 sequence: CASSLSWAEQYF. Written as DNA, the CDR3 is TGTGCCAGCAGTTTAAGTTGGGCTGAGCAGTACTTC.

This clonotype was observed a single time. A much more abundant neighbour one base away suggests this may be a read error. The V gene is TRBV2, the J gene TRBJ2-2; 9 positions agree with TRBD2. Germline values: CDR1 SNHLY, CDR2 FYNNEI. V shed 8 bases and J 6 bases; nucleotides not matched to a gene: 10. This CDR3 is built from 15 residues. DNA for the CDR3: TGTGCCAGCGCTAGGACTAGCGACTTTGCCGGGGAGCTGTTTTTT. Translation: CASARTSDFAGELFF.

This clonotype occurred many times. The CDR3 DNA is TGTGCCAGCAAGACTAGCGGTGAAGAGACCCAGTACTTC. Translating it yields CASKTSGEETQYF. J is TRBJ2-5 and V is TRBV13; 9 positions agree with TRBD2. CDR3 size: 13 residues. Per germline, CDR1 PRHDT and CDR2 FYEKMQ (reference sequence). The junction had 3 bases not matched to a gene; V was cut back by 7 bases and J by 3 bases. The full variable domain, rest sourced from reference TRBV13 and TRBJ2-5, is AAGVIQSPRHLIKEKRETATLKCYPIPRHDTVYWYQQGPGQDPQFLISFYEKMQSDKGSIPDRFSAQQFSDYHSELNMSSLELGDSALYFCASKTSGEETQYFGPGTRLLVL.

The chain is built from TRBV4-2 and TRBJ2-7, with a weak D call TRBD2 (6 bases). Germline values: CDR1 LGHNA, CDR2 YNFKEQ. V lost 0 bases, J lost 4 bases, and 19 bases lay in between. The CDR3 totals 17 residues. The CDR3 DNA is TGTGCCAGCAGCCAAGATCCTAAAGGCGGACTAAGGTACGAGCAGTACTTC. This encodes CASSQDPKGGLRYEQYF.

The chain joins TRBV20-1 to TRBJ2-7; D is undetermined. CDR3 size: 13 residues. Germline V CDR1 and CDR2: DFQATT, SNEGSKA (reference sequence). With 2 bases removed from V and 6 bases from J, the gap between germline ends came to 14 bases. CDR3: CSARPKSTIEQYF. DNA for the CDR3: TGCAGTGCTAGACCTAAATCAACTATCGAGCAGTACTTC.

This clonotype was found a few times. The J gene is TRBJ1-1, the V gene TRBV19, with D unclear. V shed 3 bases and J shed 0 bases, with 5 bases lying between them. The germline V gene has CDR1 LNHDA and CDR2 SQIVND (reference sequence). This CDR3 contains 13 residues. The CDR3 coding sequence is TGTGCCAGTAGTATCTATGTGAACACTGAAGCTTTCTTT. This gives the protein CASSIYVNTEAFF.

This chain links TRBV10-3 with TRBJ2-7; 9 positions match TRBD2. Trimming removed 1 base from V and 0 bases from J; junction bases left unmatched: 1. Germline CDR1 is ENHRY and CDR2 is SYGVKD. This CDR3 is built from 15 residues. CDR3 DNA: TGTGCCATCAGTGAGTTAGCGGGAGCCTCCTACGAGCAGTACTTC. As protein: CAISELAGASYEQYF.

At least ten counts were recorded for this clonotype. The chain employs TRBV4-3 and TRBJ2-5; 7 bases match TRBD2. The J segment lost 4 bases and the V segment lost 4 bases, leaving 3 bases of the junction unmatched. Germline values: CDR1 LGHNA, CDR2 YSLEER. The CDR3 runs 13 residues. In DNA, the CDR3 is TGCGCCAGCAGCCGTGGACTAGTAGAGACCCAGTACTTC. Amino acids: CASSRGLVETQYF.

The chain joins TRBV5-6 to TRBJ2-6; perhaps TRBD1 as D (6 bases). Germline-derived CDR1 and CDR2 are SGHDT and YYEEEE. The CDR3 length is 17 residues. Deletions cut 0 bases from V and 4 bases from J, with 14 bases between. CDR3 sequence (DNA): TGTGCCAGCAGCTTGGAGGGGCTCCAGGGGGGGGCCAACGTCCTGACTTTC. Translating gives CASSLEGLQGGANVLTF.

J is TRBJ1-5 and V is TRBV6-2 or TRBV6-3, with D unresolved. CDR1 and CDR2 (germline): MNHEY, SVGEGT. The CDR3 totals 15 residues. Between the trimmed V and J ends, which lost 4 bases and 3 bases, there was a span of 13 bases. CDR3 DNA: TGTGCCAGCAGTTTATCCCGGGCCCCCAATCAGCCCCAGCATTTT. Protein: CASSLSRAPNQPQHF.

This clonotype has ten or more counts. The chain couples TRBV12-3 or TRBV12-4 to TRBJ1-6; D gene ambiguous. V dropped 6 bases and J dropped 7 bases, with 13 bases sitting between them. The CDR3 covers 14 residues. CDR3 residues: CASSTSGENSPLHF. DNA of the CDR3: TGTGCCAGCAGCACTTCCGGGGAAAATTCACCCCTCCACTTT.

This clonotype was seen only a few times. The rearrangement links TRBV7-3 to TRBJ1-2; the match to TRBD1 covers 9 bases. CDR1 is SGHTA and CDR2 is FQGTGA in the germline V gene. CDR3 length equals 13 residues. V shed 4 bases and J 13 bases; nucleotides not matched to a gene: 10. DNA for the CDR3: TGTGCCAGCAGCTCAACCGGGACAGGGATCCTCACCTTC. This translates into CASSSTGTGILTF.

The chain has TRBV2 and TRBJ2-3, with 7 bases fitting TRBD2. The germline CDR1 and CDR2 sequences are SNHLY and FYNNEI. The CDR3 has 18 amino acids. Trimming removed 6 bases from V and 2 bases from J; junction bases left unmatched: 17. CDR3 amino acids: CASSTPLGGAGITDTQYF. The CDR3 region has the DNA TGTGCCAGCAGCACGCCGCTGGGGGGAGCGGGAATCACAGATACGCAGTATTTT. The variable domain in full, completed from reference TRBV2 and TRBJ2-3, reads EPEVTQTPSHQVTQMGQEVILRCVPISNHLYFYWYRQILGQKVEFLVSFYNNEISEKSEIFDDQFSVERPDGSNFTLKIRSTKLEDSAMYFCASSTPLGGAGITDTQYFGPGTRLTVL.

This clonotype came up many times. The chain combines TRBV27 with TRBJ1-6; no firm D call. The germline V gene has CDR1 MNHEY and CDR2 SMNVEV (reference sequence). The CDR3 runs 16 residues. V lost 4 bases to trimming and J lost 0 bases, with 10 bases between them. This CDR3 is CASSSATSSYNSPLHF. CDR3 sequence (DNA): TGTGCCAGCAGTTCTGCAACAAGCTCCTATAATTCACCCCTCCACTTT.

The V gene is TRBV30, the J gene TRBJ2-7, with a tentative D call TRBD2 (6 bases). The germline gives CDR1 GTSNPN, CDR2 SVGIG (reference sequence). There are 13 residues in the CDR3. Trimming left V 0 bases short and J 3 bases short, with 9 bases between. CDR3 region: CAWSVLEGYEQYF. In nucleotides, the CDR3 is TGTGCCTGGAGTGTACTGGAGGGCTACGAGCAGTACTTC.

The chain employs TRBV9 and TRBJ1-2; no reliable D call. V dropped 3 bases and J dropped 3 bases, with 15 bases sitting between them. The CDR3 spans 15 residues. Germline V CDR1 and CDR2: SGDLS, YYNGEE. The chain's CDR3 is CASSADGRTDYGYTF. Written as DNA, the CDR3 is TGTGCCAGCAGCGCGGACGGACGGACTGACTATGGCTACACCTTC.

This clonotype was seen repeatedly, ten times or more. V usage is TRBV3-1 and J usage is TRBJ2-5, with unresolved D. With 0 bases removed from V and 3 bases from J, the gap between germline ends came to 14 bases. This CDR3 is 16 amino acids long. CDR1 LGHDT and CDR2 YNNKEL come from the germline V gene (reference sequence). In DNA form, the CDR3 reads TGTGCCAGCAGCCAAGATCCCCTCTACCCAAAAGAGACCCAGTACTTC. Translating gives CASSQDPLYPKETQYF.

This clonotype has at least ten counts. This chain joins TRBV6-5 and TRBJ2-5; no firm D call. The CDR3 has 14 amino acids. Germline V gene lookup returns CDR1 MNHEY and CDR2 SVGAGI. Trimming cost V 2 bases and J 5 bases, with 12 bases left between them. This CDR3 reads CASSYRATRETQYF. Written as DNA, the CDR3 is TGTGCCAGCAGTTACAGGGCGACGAGGGAGACCCAGTACTTC.